Given below is one T cell receptor (beta chain) in context. The sample is drawn from a study of blood T cell repertoires in COVID-19. Authors' methods: Nucleated cell counts were estimated from reference gene primer amplification. Repertoires were generated with immunoSEQ multiplex PCR, while TCRdb's copy carries only in-frame clones and drops some. That table supplies the V and J calls and clone size; D and trimming were determined from the DNA. The repertoire holds 130,000 or so clones, with approximately 74% as singletons. The junction had 8 bases not matched to a gene; V was cut back by 5 bases and J by 5 bases. Germline V lookup: CDR1 LNHDA, CDR2 SQIVND (reference sequence). The CDR3 runs 16 residues.

The genes are TRBV19 and TRBJ2-2, with 10 nucleotides matching TRBD2. The clonotype originates from a woman in her seventies with acute or convalescent COVID-19. Sequenced sample: peripheral blood. Here the CDR3 reads CASSRYSGGSTGELFF. The CDR3, as DNA: TGTGCCAGTAGTCGATATAGCGGGGGGTCGACCGGGGAGCTGTTTTTT.